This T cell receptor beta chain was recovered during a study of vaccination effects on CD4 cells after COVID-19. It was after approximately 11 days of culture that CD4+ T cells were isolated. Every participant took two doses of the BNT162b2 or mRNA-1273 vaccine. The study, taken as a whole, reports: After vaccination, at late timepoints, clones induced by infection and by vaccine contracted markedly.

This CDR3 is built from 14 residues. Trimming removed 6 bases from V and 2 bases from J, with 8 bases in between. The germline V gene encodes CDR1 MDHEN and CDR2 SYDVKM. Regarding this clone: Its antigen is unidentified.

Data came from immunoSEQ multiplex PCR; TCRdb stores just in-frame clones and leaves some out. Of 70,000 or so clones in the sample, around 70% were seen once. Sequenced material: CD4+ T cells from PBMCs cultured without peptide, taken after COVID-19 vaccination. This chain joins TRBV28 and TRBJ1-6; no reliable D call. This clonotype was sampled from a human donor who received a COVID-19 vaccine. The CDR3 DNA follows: TGTGCCAGCAGCGGACGGACCTATAATTCACCCCTCCACTTT. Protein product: CASSGRTYNSPLHF. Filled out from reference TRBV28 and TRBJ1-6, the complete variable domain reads DVKVTQSSRYLVKRTGEKVFLECVQDMDHENMFWYRQDPGLGLRLIYFSYDVKMKEKGDIPEGYSVSREKKERFSLILESASTNQTSMYLCASSGRTYNSPLHFGNGTRLTVT.